This TCR beta chain was recorded in a study of T cell responses to AZD1222 COVID-19 vaccine. Assay: immunoSEQ multiplex PCR; the TCRdb copy retains only in-frame clones and omits some. The table has about 96,000 clones, approximately 87% seen once. Trimming cost V 6 bases and J 0 bases; bases outside gene matches: 4. CDR1 is MDHEN, CDR2 SYDVKM, per germline. This CDR3 region has 14 residues. The chain recombines TRBV28 with TRBJ2-7, with 8 bases fitting TRBD2. The material was peripheral blood, obtained on day 0 of AZD1222 vaccination. This sequence was found in an adult in good health. CDR3 region: CASRIAGPSYEQYF. CDR3 nucleotide sequence: TGTGCCAGCAGAATAGCGGGACCCTCCTACGAGCAGTACTTC.